This TCR beta chain emerged from a study of CD8+ T cells in alopecia areata. Findings of the study overall: Between patients, shared TCR sequences were less clear than in mice. This was possibly due in part to HLA diversity in the patient population. Resident alphabeta T-cell populations of normal skin are likewise subject to sequencing in scalp samples. Affected scalp, especially in alopecia totalis/universalis, had a higher clonality than normal scalp did.

The germline V and J ends were trimmed by 1 base and 1 base, with 4 bases remaining between them. The CDR3 extends over 12 amino acids. Germline V gene data show CDR1 as GTSNPN and CDR2 as SVGIG (reference sequence). In each case, RNA was isolated and then reverse transcribed into cDNA as the sequencing template. Measured with immunoSEQ multiplex PCR; TCRdb has only the in-frame clones, and not every one. The data hold 130,000 to 150,000 clones, with about two thirds observed a single time. Worth noting for this clone: What it recognizes is unknown.

A FACSAria was used to sort CD4+ and CD8+ T cells. These cells came from PBMCs. This receptor was identified in a human donor in good health. Sequencing was carried out using CD8+ T cells sorted from blood. The V gene is TRBV30, the J gene TRBJ1-1, with no clear D. The CDR3 is CAWSGRNTEAFF. CDR3 coding DNA: TGTGCCTGGAGTGGCAGGAACACTGAAGCTTTCTTT.